Each of the 30 T cell receptor beta chains below was sequenced from the same sample in a study of T cell responses to AZD1222 COVID-19 vaccine. Clones were read by immunoSEQ multiplex PCR, and TCRdb kept only the in-frame ones, dropping some. The table records approximately 140,000 clones, about 92% of them present only once. The sequencing here drew on peripheral blood, taken 28 days after the second AZD1222 dose. Source of these receptors: an adult who received the AZD1222 COVID-19 vaccine.

Many counts were recorded for this clone. J is TRBJ2-7 and V is TRBV5-4; D perhaps matches TRBD1 (6 bases). The germline V and J ends were trimmed by 4 bases and 3 bases, with 17 bases remaining between them. The CDR3 loop spans 15 amino acids. CDR1 is SGHNT, CDR2 YYREEE, per germline (reference sequence). As DNA, the CDR3 is TGTGCCAGCAGCGGCGGACAGAGACAAATCTACGAGCAGTACTTC. Translating gives CASSGGQRQIYEQYF.

The rearrangement uses TRBV6-5 and TRBJ2-1, with D possibly being TRBD1 (5 bases). Trimming left V 10 bases short and J 4 bases short, with 14 bases between. Germline assignment: CDR1 MNHEY and CDR2 SVGAGI. The CDR3 loop spans 13 amino acids. The CDR3 is CANLQTGYNEQFF. The CDR3 coding sequence is TGTGCCAACCTACAAACAGGATACAATGAGCAGTTCTTC.

The chain combines TRBV28 with TRBJ1-2; TRBD1 is a possible D gene (5 bases). The length of the CDR3 is 12 residues. The V end lost 6 bases, the J end lost 2 bases, and 7 bases lay between the germline ends. CDR1 is MDHEN and CDR2 is SYDVKM in the germline V gene. CDR3: CASRGRNYGYTF. The CDR3 region has the DNA TGTGCCAGCAGGGGGCGGAACTATGGCTACACCTTC.

The genes are TRBV4-1 and TRBJ2-3, with D unclear. V lost 1 base to trimming and J lost 6 bases, with 8 bases between them. Germline V gives CDR1 MGHRA, CDR2 YSYEKL. The CDR3 contains 13 residues. The CDR3: CASSQGTTDTQYF. In nucleotides, the CDR3 is TGCGCCAGCAGCCAAGGAACCACTGATACGCAGTATTTT.

This chain uses TRBV19 with TRBJ2-5; weak D call: TRBD1 (7 bases). Per the germline V gene, CDR1 is LNHDA and CDR2 is SQIVND (reference sequence). Trimming took off 3 bases at V and 2 bases at J, with 22 bases between the two ends. The CDR3 is 18 residues long. As DNA, the CDR3 is TGTGCCAGTAGTATTATTTGGGCGCGGGACAGCAAACAAGAGACCCAGTACTTC. Its translation is CASSIIWARDSKQETQYF. Supplemented by reference TRBV19 and TRBJ2-5, the full variable domain reads DGGITQSPKYLFRKEGQNVTLSCEQNLNHDAMYWYRQDPGQGLRLIYYSQIVNDFQKGDIAEGYSVSREKKESFPLTVTSAQKNPTAFYLCASSIIWARDSKQETQYFGPGTRLLVL.

The gene calls are TRBV10-3 and TRBJ2-3; unclear D gene. Looked up from germline, CDR1 is ENHRY and CDR2 is SYGVKD. The CDR3 sequence is 14 residues long. The V and J ends lost 0 bases and 6 bases respectively, with 10 bases between them. Written as DNA, the CDR3 is TGTGCCATCAGTGAGTCCTTAGGCCCCGATACGCAGTATTTT. Amino acids: CAISESLGPDTQYF.

In its sample, this clone was seen a few times. This chain uses TRBV10-3 with TRBJ2-7; D remains unclear. V was pared by 2 bases and J by 0 bases, with 11 bases between. The CDR3 spans 15 residues. The V gene's germline CDR1 is ENHRY and CDR2 SYGVKD. The chain's CDR3 is CAISEPGEPSYEQYF. CDR3 DNA: TGTGCCATCAGTGAGCCCGGAGAGCCCTCCTACGAGCAGTACTTC.

This chain connects TRBV11-2 to TRBJ2-1; D unresolved. Trimming shortened V by 4 bases and J by 4 bases, and 14 bases separated the two germline ends. Germline V CDR1 and CDR2: SGHAT, FQNNGV. This CDR3 has 15 amino acids. The CDR3 nucleotides are TGTGCCAGCAGCTCAGCTGTAACAGTATACAATGAGCAGTTCTTC. It is translated as CASSSAVTVYNEQFF.

As for this clone: A read error may produce the germline difference seen at one junction end. This chain uses TRBV7-7 with TRBJ2-3; D uncertain. Germline CDR1 is SSHAT and CDR2 is FNYEAQ (reference sequence). The CDR3 contains 13 residues. The CDR3 loop reads CASSLGTSDTQYF. The CDR3 region has the DNA TGTGCTAGCAGCTTGGGCACATCAGATACGCAGTATTTT.

The chain employs TRBV10-3 and TRBJ2-2; TRBD2 matches at 15 bases. Trimming cost V 10 bases and J 5 bases; bases outside gene matches: 5. Germline values: CDR1 ENHRY, CDR2 SYGVKD. The CDR3 has 15 residues. The CDR3 DNA sequence: TGTGCCACCGGACTAGCGGGAGGGCTGACCGGGGAGCTGTTTTTT. Translated, it gives CATGLAGGLTGELFF.

The genes are TRBV3-1 (or the pseudogene TRBV3-2) and TRBJ1-3; D is unresolved. This CDR3 contains 15 residues. The germline V and J ends were trimmed by 1 base and 0 bases, with 7 bases remaining between them. Germline CDR1 reads LGHDT; CDR2 reads YNNKEL (reference sequence). CDR3 region: CASSQARASGNTIYF. CDR3 bases: TGTGCCAGCAGCCAAGCCCGGGCCTCTGGAAACACCATATATTTT.

The gene calls are TRBV7-8 and TRBJ1-1, with D maybe TRBD1 (5 bases). Deletions cut 2 bases from V and 5 bases from J, with 15 bases between. In germline, CDR1 is SGHVS, CDR2 FQNEAQ. The CDR3 runs 15 residues. The CDR3 nucleotides are TGTGCCAGCAGCTTATCCGGCAGGGTCTATACTGAAGCTTTCTTT. Encoded protein: CASSLSGRVYTEAFF.

The chain carries TRBV18 and TRBJ2-7; the match to TRBD1 covers 7 bases. This CDR3 region has 14 residues. Trimming removed 4 bases from V and 0 bases from J; junction bases left unmatched: 3. The V gene's germline CDR1 is KGHSH and CDR2 LQKENI. CDR3 region: CASSRRDSSYEQYF. The CDR3 DNA reads TGTGCCAGCTCACGTCGGGACAGCTCCTACGAGCAGTACTTC. Full variable domain (outside the CDR3, taken from reference TRBV18 and TRBJ2-7): NAGVMQNPRHLVRRRGQEARLRCSPMKGHSHVYWYRQLPEEGLKFMVYLQKENIIDESGMPKERFSAEFPKEGPSILRIQQVVRGDSAAYFCASSRRDSSYEQYFGPGTRLTVT.

CDR3 nucleotides: TGCGCCAGCAGCGCCCCTAGCGGGAGCTCCTACAATGAGCAGTTCTTC. As protein: CASSAPSGSSYNEQFF. The V and J genes are TRBV5-1 and TRBJ2-1, with TRBD2 matching over 10 bases. Trimming removed 4 bases from V and 0 bases from J; junction bases left unmatched: 4. This CDR3 comprises 16 residues. CDR1 and CDR2 (germline): SGHRS, YFSETQ. Full variable domain (remainder filled in from reference TRBV5-1 and TRBJ2-1): KAGVTQTPRYLIKTRGQQVTLSCSPISGHRSVSWYQQTPGQGLQFLFEYFSETQRNKGNFPGRFSGRQFSNSRSEMNVSTLELGDSALYLCASSAPSGSSYNEQFFGPGTRLTVL.

This clone was observed once. This rearrangement joins TRBV7-3 to TRBJ2-5, with D hard to call. CDR3 length: 14 residues. In germline, CDR1 is SGHTA, CDR2 FQGTGA. V was shortened by 6 bases and J by 3 bases, with 14 bases between the two germline ends. The CDR3 sequence: CASSLSRWEETQYF. CDR3 DNA sequence: TGTGCCAGCAGTCTCAGTAGGTGGGAAGAGACCCAGTACTTC. Based on the CDR3 plus reference TRBV7-3 and TRBJ2-5, the full variable domain is GAGVSQTPSNKVTEKGKYVELRCDPISGHTALYWYRQSLGQGPEFLIYFQGTGAADDSGLPNDRFFAVRPEGSVSTLKIQRTERGDSAVYLCASSLSRWEETQYFGPGTRLLVL.

This sequence joins TRBV28 and TRBJ2-1; possibly TRBD1 or TRBD2 for D (5 bases each). The CDR3 spans 16 residues. Between the trimmed V and J ends, which lost 3 bases and 5 bases, there was a span of 17 bases. From germline, CDR1 is MDHEN and CDR2 SYDVKM. The CDR3 reads CASSLGPRPVHNEQFF. DNA of the CDR3: TGTGCCAGCAGTTTGGGACCTCGTCCCGTCCACAATGAGCAGTTCTTC.

The rearrangement joins TRBV4-1 to TRBJ1-2, with D possibly matching TRBD1 (6 bases). The CDR3 runs to 16 residues. Germline lookup yields CDR1 MGHRA and CDR2 YSYEKL. Trimming removed 0 bases from V and 4 bases from J, with 15 bases in between. This CDR3 reads CASSQERQGRSYGYTF. In DNA form, the CDR3 reads TGCGCCAGCAGCCAAGAACGGCAGGGGAGGAGCTATGGCTACACCTTC.

The rearrangement uses TRBV21-1 and TRBJ2-7; the table names TRBD2, a call not compared with the DNA. TRBV21-1 is noted as a pseudogene. The CDR3 runs to 18 residues. The CDR3 protein is CASSKGFRTSGPPYEQYF. The CDR3 DNA reads TGTGCCAGCAGCAAAGGGTTCCGGACTAGCGGCCCGCCCTACGAGCAGTACTTC.

The chain joins TRBV28 to TRBJ1-2; possible D gene TRBD1, 5 bases. This CDR3 is 15 amino acids long. The germline V gene has CDR1 MDHEN and CDR2 SYDVKM. The V and J ends lost 1 base and 5 bases respectively, with 14 bases between them. CDR3: CASSLSPGTLYGYTF. CDR3 nucleotide sequence: TGTGCCAGCAGTTTATCACCAGGGACCCTTTATGGCTACACCTTC.

The CDR3 DNA reads TGCGCCAGCAGCTTGGTGGCGGGAGATGGAAATGAGCAGTTCTTC. It is translated as CASSLVAGDGNEQFF. The chain recombines TRBV5-1 with TRBJ2-1; TRBD2 aligns across 7 bases. Germline V gene data show CDR1 as SGHRS and CDR2 as YFSETQ. The CDR3 loop spans 15 amino acids. The V and J ends lost 0 bases and 7 bases, in that order; junction bases with no gene match: 7. The whole variable domain, filled in from reference TRBV5-1 and TRBJ2-1, reads KAGVTQTPRYLIKTRGQQVTLSCSPISGHRSVSWYQQTPGQGLQFLFEYFSETQRNKGNFPGRFSGRQFSNSRSEMNVSTLELGDSALYLCASSLVAGDGNEQFFGPGTRLTVL.

The CDR3 coding sequence is TGCAGCGTTCGGGGCAGAAACTACAATGAGCAGTTCTTC. This translates into CSVRGRNYNEQFF. This chain uses TRBV29-1 with TRBJ2-1; the D call may be TRBD1 or TRBD2 (5 bases each). The length of the CDR3 is 13 residues. Germline values: CDR1 SQVTM, CDR2 ANQGSEA. V was trimmed by 5 bases and J by 3 bases, leaving 11 bases between them.

The chain has TRBV27 and TRBJ2-7; tentative D call: TRBD2 (6 bases). CDR1 MNHEY and CDR2 SMNVEV come from the germline V gene (reference sequence). CDR3 length: 13 residues. The germline V and J ends were trimmed by 8 bases and 4 bases, with 15 bases remaining between them. CDR3 bases: TGTGCCAGCCGAGGGACTCGGAATTACGAGCAGTACTTC. Translated: CASRGTRNYEQYF.

V is TRBV21-1 and J is TRBJ1-6; the table's D call of TRBD1 was not tested on the DNA. TRBV21-1 is a recognized pseudogene. The CDR3 has 16 residues. The CDR3 reads CASSKYGRQGESPLHF. The CDR3 DNA is TGTGCCAGCAGCAAATACGGGAGACAGGGAGAGTCACCCCTCCACTTT.

This clone appeared a single time. The DNA for the CDR3 is TGTGCCAGCAGTTACTTGGTCCGCAATCAGCCCCAGCATTTT. It codes for CASSYLVRNQPQHF. The chain links TRBV6-2 or TRBV6-3 to TRBJ1-5; D unclear. V lost 1 base and J lost 2, with 6 bases in between. The CDR3 has 14 amino acids. From germline, CDR1 is MNHEY and CDR2 SVGEGT.

This clone was counted between two and nine times. The chain combines TRBV5-4 with TRBJ2-5, with TRBD2 matching 10 bases. Germline CDR1 reads SGHNT; CDR2 reads YYREEE (reference sequence). The CDR3 is made up of 16 amino acids. The trim removed 4 bases at V and 2 bases at J, leaving 8 bases unmatched. Here the CDR3 DNA reads TGTGCCAGCAGCCCCGGGGCTAGCGGGGGACAAGAGACCCAGTACTTC. This sequence encodes CASSPGASGGQETQYF.

The gene calls are TRBV6-6 and TRBJ2-7; maybe TRBD1 (6 bases). V shed 4 bases and J shed 5 bases, with 15 bases lying between them. CDR3 length equals 14 residues. Germline lookup yields CDR1 MNHNY and CDR2 SVGAGI (reference sequence). The CDR3 DNA reads as TGTGCCAGCAGTTTGACAGGATCTGCCCACGAGCAGTACTTC. This translates into CASSLTGSAHEQYF.

The chain links TRBV24-1 to TRBJ1-1; D ambiguous. There are 12 residues in the CDR3. Germline values: CDR1 KGHDR, CDR2 SFDVKD. Trimming pared 7 bases from V and 1 base from J, leaving 6 bases between. This CDR3 is CATRGSNTEAFF. CDR3 nucleotides: TGTGCCACCAGGGGTTCGAACACTGAAGCTTTCTTT.

This chain uses TRBV9 with TRBJ2-1; the match to TRBD2 covers 14 bases. In germline, CDR1 is SGDLS, CDR2 YYNGEE. Losses at the gene ends were 2 bases for V and 9 bases for J; bases not matched to a gene: 7. This CDR3 has 16 amino acids. This CDR3 reads CASSVFGTSGSSEQFF. The CDR3 DNA reads as TGTGCCAGCAGCGTGTTCGGGACTAGCGGGAGTAGTGAGCAGTTCTTC.

The V and J genes are TRBV7-9 and TRBJ2-7; no firm D call. Germline loops: CDR1 SEHNR, CDR2 FQNEAQ (reference sequence). This CDR3 is built from 13 residues. V was pared by 4 bases and J by 7 bases, with 14 bases between. The CDR3 bases are TGTGCCAGCAGCTCCCTCGGAGCTTCTGAGCAGTACTTC. Translation: CASSSLGASEQYF.

V and J are TRBV5-6 and TRBJ2-1; unclear D gene. The germline V gene has CDR1 SGHDT and CDR2 YYEEEE. The CDR3 consists of 16 residues. V was cut by 2 bases and J by 0 bases, with 12 bases left in between. The CDR3 DNA is TGTGCCAGCAGCTTACGACTGTTGAGCTCCTACAATGAGCAGTTCTTC. Its protein is CASSLRLLSSYNEQFF.